This is a list of T cell receptor beta chains from one sample in a study of shared clonotypes between healthy human individuals. TCRdb's copy holds only in-frame clones and misses some; the assay was immunoSEQ multiplex PCR. The data contain over 700,000 clones, roughly 72% of them singletons. Material for sequencing was memory CD4+ T cells sorted from blood. Receptor source: a woman aged 25 to 45 in good health. CDR3s include the opening cysteine and the closing phenylalanine or tryptophan. D genes are given only for firm matches. Clone sizes are given selectively: once, few, many, or a class where the clone is expanded.

D gene	V gene	clone size	J gene	CDR3 protein	CDR3 DNA
-	TRBV5-1	-	TRBJ2-3	CASSWDWSSTDTQYF	TGCGCCAGCAGCTGGGATTGGTCTAGCACAGATACGCAGTATTTT
-	TRBV5-1	-	TRBJ2-7	CASSPGTEGGEQYF	TGCGCCAGCAGCCCCGGGACAGAGGGAGGCGAGCAGTACTTC
TRBD2	TRBV5-8	-	TRBJ2-2	CASSFSGRPGELFF	TGTGCCAGCAGCTTTAGCGGGAGGCCCGGGGAGCTGTTTTTT
TRBD2	TRBV28	once	TRBJ2-7	CASSAVLAGDSYEQYF	TGTGCCAGCAGTGCAGTACTAGCGGGGGACTCCTACGAGCAGTACTTC
-	TRBV27	-	TRBJ1-3	CASSTLSGNTIYF	TGTGCCAGCAGTACTCTCTCTGGAAACACCATATATTTT
-	TRBV25-1	-	TRBJ2-3	CASSVPAADTQYF	TGTGCCAGCAGTGTCCCGGCGGCAGATACGCAGTATTTT
TRBD1	TRBV6-1	few	TRBJ1-1	CASSARQGGAEAFF	TGTGCCAGCAGTGCCCGACAGGGCGGCGCTGAAGCTTTCTTT
TRBD2	TRBV2	-	TRBJ2-7	CASRAMTSAGSYEQYF	TGTGCCAGCAGAGCAATGACTAGCGCCGGCTCCTACGAGCAGTACTTC
-	TRBV30	-	TRBJ1-1	CAWSLSRGDTEAFF	TGTGCCTGGAGTCTGTCCAGGGGTGACACTGAAGCTTTCTTT
-	TRBV10-1	-	TRBJ1-1	CASSGRGTEAFF	TGCGCCAGCAGTGGCAGGGGCACTGAAGCTTTCTTT
-	TRBV7-8	-	TRBJ1-1	CASSLVRDTEAFF	TGTGCCAGCAGCTTAGTGCGAGACACTGAAGCTTTCTTT
-	TRBV29-1	-	TRBJ1-4	CSVGQGGEKLFF	TGCAGCGTAGGGCAGGGAGGTGAAAAACTGTTTTTT
-	TRBV6-1	-	TRBJ1-3	CASSEFSPRSAGNTIYF	TGTGCCAGCAGTGAGTTCTCTCCCCGATCTGCTGGAAACACCATATATTTT
TRBD1	TRBV30	-	TRBJ2-7	CAWSGPGQRFSYEQYF	TGTGCCTGGAGTGGGCCGGGACAGCGATTCTCCTACGAGCAGTACTTC
-	TRBV29-1	few	TRBJ1-1	CSVVWGNTEAFF	TGCAGCGTGGTATGGGGGAACACTGAAGCTTTCTTT
-	TRBV7-8	-	TRBJ2-7	CASSLYQGSSYEQYF	TGTGCCAGCAGCTTGTATCAGGGAAGCTCCTACGAGCAGTACTTC
TRBD1	TRBV5-4	many	TRBJ1-1	CASSPDGQGTVTEAFF	TGTGCCAGCAGCCCGGACGGACAGGGGACGGTGACTGAAGCTTTCTTT
TRBD2	TRBV7-9	-	TRBJ2-1	CASSRGLADLGEQFF	TGTGCCAGCAGCAGGGGACTAGCAGATCTGGGGGAGCAGTTCTTC
TRBD2	TRBV28	-	TRBJ2-5	CASGGAGVGQETQYF	TGTGCCAGCGGGGGTGCGGGAGTGGGACAAGAGACCCAGTACTTC
-	TRBV5-1	-	TRBJ2-5	CASRKGPQETQYF	TGCGCCAGCAGGAAAGGCCCCCAAGAGACCCAGTACTTC
TRBD1	TRBV29-1	many	TRBJ1-2	CSVARTGGFYGYTF	TGCAGCGTGGCGAGGACAGGGGGCTTCTATGGCTACACCTTC
TRBD2	TRBV28	-	TRBJ2-7	CASRTTKGTIGQYF	TGTGCCAGCAGAACAACTAAAGGGACTATCGGGCAGTACTTC
-	TRBV7-2	few	TRBJ1-1	CASSHQRDTEAFF	TGTGCCAGCAGCCATCAAAGGGACACTGAAGCTTTCTTT
-	TRBV11-2	-	TRBJ2-7	CASSSLRNYHYEQYF	TGTGCCAGCAGCTCGTTGCGGAACTACCACTACGAGCAGTACTTC
TRBD1	TRBV28	-	TRBJ2-7	CASSSTITGASGYEQYF	TGTGCCAGCAGCTCGACCATAACAGGGGCTTCGGGCTACGAGCAGTACTTC
-	TRBV2	few	TRBJ2-7	CASSLRSATYEQYF	TGTGCCAGCAGTCTCCGTAGCGCAACCTACGAGCAGTACTTC
-	TRBV30	-	TRBJ2-7	CAWSVRIPPYEQYF	TGTGCCTGGAGTGTGCGGATTCCCCCCTACGAGCAGTACTTC
-	TRBV4-1	-	TRBJ2-2	CASSHPVDRDSGGGELFF	TGCGCCAGCAGCCACCCCGTTGACCGAGACAGCGGTGGCGGGGAGCTGTTTTTT
TRBD1	TRBV19	-	TRBJ2-7	CASSIQGAAYEQYF	TGTGCCAGTAGTATTCAGGGGGCGGCCTACGAGCAGTACTTC
TRBD1	TRBV25-1	-	TRBJ2-7	CASSPPDRVPLEQYF	TGTGCCAGCAGTCCCCCCGACAGGGTCCCTCTCGAGCAGTACTTC
TRBD1	TRBV15	-	TRBJ1-1	CATSTGGRGRNTEAFF	TGTGCCACCAGCACAGGGGGGAGGGGGCGGAACACTGAAGCTTTCTTT
-	TRBV27	-	TRBJ2-2	CASSPGGRNTGELFF	TGTGCCAGCAGCCCCGGAGGGAGGAACACCGGGGAGCTGTTTTTT
TRBD2	TRBV5-1	-	TRBJ2-5	CASNRPGLEAETQYF	TGCGCCAGCAACCGACCGGGACTAGAGGCTGAGACCCAGTACTTC
-	TRBV25-1	-	TRBJ1-5	CASSAGDGSNQPQHF	TGTGCCAGCAGTGCGGGGGACGGTAGCAATCAGCCCCAGCATTTT
TRBD1	TRBV5-4	-	TRBJ1-4	CASSLAGTGDEKLFF	TGTGCCAGCAGCTTGGCGGGGACAGGGGACGAAAAACTGTTTTTT
TRBD1	TRBV28	many	TRBJ1-2	CASSRQGQIYGYTF	TGTGCCAGCAGTAGACAGGGGCAGATCTATGGCTACACCTTC
-	TRBV7-2	few	TRBJ1-2	CASSLDRRRDGYTF	TGTGCCAGCAGCTTAGACAGGCGAAGGGATGGCTACACCTTC
-	TRBV6-5	-	TRBJ1-2	CASKPFSLANYGYTF	TGTGCCAGCAAGCCTTTCTCGCTAGCTAACTATGGCTACACCTTC
-	TRBV7-2	few	TRBJ1-1	CASSFARVDTEAFF	TGTGCCAGCAGCTTCGCGAGGGTGGACACTGAAGCTTTCTTT